The clone carrying this TCR beta chain was observed at least ten times. Antigen: not known. Unique molecular identifiers were present on the cDNA, and a universal primer site came from template switching. In TCRdb, the 5' RACE reads were re-called with MiXCR into one record per CDR3 protein. The table lists roughly 630,000 distinct CDR3 sequences, roughly 7.2% of them singletons. There are 15 residues in the CDR3. The ends were cut back, 4 bases at V and 0 bases at J, with 10 bases in the middle. CDR1 and CDR2 from the germline V gene are SGHRS and YFSETQ. This sample is drawn from a study of identical twins. Overall study results and limits: Within beta out-of-frame sequences, the excess sharing observed between twins was weaker. Zero-insertion analyses might be partly confounded by invariant T cells like MAIT and iNKT. Its conclusions, products of cross-sectional statistical analysis, did not come from following the same donors.

The same data also contributed to another study, on yellow fever vaccine responses in identical twins.

The receptor's source is a young woman in good health. The gene calls are TRBV5-1 and TRBJ1-4; D not certain. Sequenced sample: PBMCs. This chain's CDR3 is CASSEGRPTNEKLFF. CDR3 bases: TGCGCCAGCAGCGAAGGACGGCCAACTAATGAAAAACTGTTTTTT.